This passage covers 23 T cell receptor beta chains from one sample sequenced in a study of somatic mutations in cytotoxic T cells in rheumatoid arthritis. Here immunoSEQ multiplex PCR was the method, and the copy in TCRdb shows in-frame clones only, minus some. Found here are about 15,000 clones, 65% to 75% of them singletons; the top ten hold 13% to 15%. The sample taken for sequencing was CD8+ T cells sorted from blood. These receptor sequences come from an adult with rheumatoid arthritis.

This clone was found once. An end of the junction does not agree with germline; a read error may underlie this. V usage is TRBV7-9 and J usage is TRBJ1-4; D not certain. Germline V gene lookup returns CDR1 SEHNR and CDR2 FQNEAQ (reference sequence). The CDR3 is 15 residues long. CDR3 DNA: TGTGCCAACAGCGGCCAGGTTTCGGCCGACGAAAAACTGTTTTTT. Translating it yields CANSGQVSADEKLFF.

V and J are TRBV5-4 and TRBJ2-7, with 8 nucleotides matching TRBD2. The V segment lost 4 bases and the J segment 4 bases; nucleotides outside the gene matches: 4. The CDR3 runs 13 residues. Per the germline V gene, CDR1 is SGHNT and CDR2 is YYREEE (reference sequence). The CDR3 DNA reads as TGTGCCAGCAGCCCCAGCGGGAGTTACGAGCAGTACTTC. It specifies CASSPSGSYEQYF.

On this clone: The junction shows a germline mismatch at one end, possibly a read error. The same CDR3 also results from other DNA sequences found in this sample. The chain is built from TRBV5-1 and TRBJ2-5; 7 bases line up with TRBD1. The CDR3 spans 15 residues. Per the germline V gene, CDR1 is SGHRS and CDR2 is YFSETQ. The CDR3: CASSSWDSPQETQYF. For the CDR3, the DNA is TGCGCCAGTAGCTCATGGGACAGTCCCCAAGAGACCCAGTACTTC.

The chain combines TRBV7-9 with TRBJ1-3; perhaps TRBD1 as D (6 bases). The V end was cut by 0 bases, the J end by 1 base, with 13 bases between. The CDR3 spans 17 residues. Germline-derived CDR1 and CDR2 are SEHNR and FQNEAQ (reference sequence). CDR3 DNA sequence: TGTGCCAGCAGCTTAGCGGGCAGGGGCAAGTCTGGAAACACCATATATTTT. It yields the protein CASSLAGRGKSGNTIYF.

This clone was recorded once. The chain links TRBV19 to TRBJ2-1; D call uncertain. V was trimmed by 1 base and J by 4 bases, leaving 8 bases between them. CDR1 LNHDA and CDR2 SQIVND come from the germline V gene (reference sequence). The CDR3 runs to 14 residues. The CDR3 sequence: CASSIGTIYNEQFF. Written as DNA, the CDR3 is TGTGCCAGTAGTATAGGCACTATTTACAATGAGCAGTTCTTC.

The chain couples TRBV5-5 to TRBJ1-1, with D possibly being TRBD1 (6 bases). This CDR3 has 15 residues. V was cut by 3 bases and J by 1 base, with 13 bases left in between. CDR1 and CDR2 (germline): SGHKS, YYEKEE (reference sequence). CDR3 nucleotide sequence: TGTGCCAGCAGCTACCTCGGACAGCAGAACACTGAAGCTTTCTTT. Amino acids: CASSYLGQQNTEAFF.

This chain uses TRBV5-1 with TRBJ2-5; the D gene is possibly TRBD2 (7 bases). Germline CDR1 SGHRS, CDR2 YFSETQ. The CDR3 has 15 amino acids. The V and J ends lost 4 bases and 4 bases respectively, with 17 bases between them. CDR3 sequence reads: CASSPGEGRRETQYF. In nucleotides, the CDR3 is TGCGCCAGCAGCCCAGGGGAGGGGCGACGAGAGACCCAGTACTTC.

The chain combines TRBV5-1 with TRBJ2-1; D perhaps matches TRBD1 (5 bases). Germline V lookup: CDR1 SGHRS, CDR2 YFSETQ. The CDR3 is 14 residues long. V dropped 4 bases and J dropped 5 bases, with 13 bases sitting between them. CDR3 nucleotide sequence: TGCGCCAGCAGCCTGGTTGGGGCAAACAATGAGCAGTTCTTC. This gives the protein CASSLVGANNEQFF.

The rearrangement uses TRBV13 and TRBJ1-2; 7 nucleotides align to TRBD1. Germline assignment: CDR1 PRHDT and CDR2 FYEKMQ (reference sequence). The CDR3 length is 14 residues. J lost 8 bases, V lost 4 bases, and 10 bases had no gene match. CDR3 sequence (DNA): TGTGCCAGCAGCTGGGAGACAGGGTCCTGGGGCTACACCTTC. Its translation is CASSWETGSWGYTF.

The chain employs TRBV19 and TRBJ1-2, with no clear D. Trimming left V 5 bases short and J 6 bases short, with 22 bases between. The CDR3 runs to 16 residues. Germline V lookup: CDR1 LNHDA, CDR2 SQIVND (reference sequence). The CDR3, as DNA: TGTGCCAGTAGTCCCTGGGCGGAAGGTCCCGTTCATGGCTACACCTTC. Amino acid sequence: CASSPWAEGPVHGYTF.

This sequence joins TRBV11-3 and TRBJ2-5; TRBD2 agrees at 15 bases. The ends lost 5 bases at V and 0 bases at J; junction bases unmatched: 4. CDR1 and CDR2 from the germline V gene are SGHNT and YENEEA. The CDR3 runs to 17 residues. The CDR3 spells CASSPGLAGGYQETQYF. In nucleotides, the CDR3 is TGTGCCAGCAGCCCCGGACTAGCGGGGGGGTACCAAGAGACCCAGTACTTC.

The genes are TRBV6-6 and TRBJ1-5; 7 bases agree with TRBD1. V lost 0 bases and J lost 11; bases outside the gene matches: 10. In germline, CDR1 is MNHNY, CDR2 SVGAGI (reference sequence). The CDR3 consists of 15 residues. CDR3 in DNA: TGTGCCAGCAGTTACTCGGTAGGGGGCAGGGGGGCCCAGCATTTT. Its translation: CASSYSVGGRGAQHF.

V gene TRBV5-1 combines with J gene TRBJ2-3, with D possibly matching TRBD1 (5 bases). V lost 5 bases and J lost 0, with 13 bases in between. Germline V CDR1 and CDR2: SGHRS, YFSETQ. There are 15 residues in the CDR3. In DNA, the CDR3 is TGCGCCAGCAGGGCAGGGTCATATAGCACAGATACGCAGTATTTT. As protein: CASRAGSYSTDTQYF.

The chain joins TRBV19 to TRBJ1-1, with D unresolved. CDR3 size: 16 residues. Germline CDR1 reads LNHDA; CDR2 reads SQIVND (reference sequence). The V gene lost 4 bases and the J gene lost 0 bases, with 15 bases spanning the gap. In DNA, the CDR3 is TGTGCCAGTAGTACGAATAGGATTACAGTGAACACTGAAGCTTTCTTT. This codes for CASSTNRITVNTEAFF.

CDR3 bases: TGTGCCAGCAGCCCTAGCGGGAGAGGGAGCAATGAGCAGTTCTTC. This gives the protein CASSPSGRGSNEQFF. J is TRBJ2-1 and V is TRBV13; 10 nucleotides match TRBD2. V lost 5 bases and J lost 6; bases outside the gene matches: 7. The CDR3 sequence is 15 residues long. Germline V gene sequence: CDR1 PRHDT, CDR2 FYEKMQ (reference sequence).

This chain connects TRBV6-1 to TRBJ2-7; 9 bases map to TRBD1. The V segment lost 0 bases and the J segment 4 bases; nucleotides outside the gene matches: 4. Germline V lookup: CDR1 MNHNS, CDR2 SASEGT. The CDR3 length is 15 residues. CDR3: CASSEAPGQGYEQYF. Written as DNA, the CDR3 is TGTGCCAGCAGTGAAGCGCCGGGACAGGGATACGAGCAGTACTTC.

The chain combines TRBV27 with TRBJ2-7; 7 bases are shared with TRBD2. Trimming took 3 bases from V and 3 from J; bases not matched to a gene: 2. The CDR3 runs to 13 residues. In germline, CDR1 is MNHEY, CDR2 SMNVEV (reference sequence). This chain's CDR3 is CASSFSGGYEQYF. For the CDR3, the DNA is TGTGCCAGCAGTTTTTCGGGGGGCTACGAGCAGTACTTC.

This chain links TRBV7-9 with TRBJ2-7; no reliable D call. The length of the CDR3 is 13 residues. V lost 1 base and J 3 bases, leaving 7 bases between the germline ends. Germline assignment: CDR1 SEHNR and CDR2 FQNEAQ (reference sequence). CDR3 coding DNA: TGTGCCAGCAGCTTAGTTGATGGCTACGAGCAGTACTTC. Its protein is CASSLVDGYEQYF.

V and J are TRBV28 and TRBJ1-5; 8 positions agree with TRBD1. V dropped 3 bases and J dropped 5; count of bases not matched to a gene: 3. The germline V gene has CDR1 MDHEN and CDR2 SYDVKM. The CDR3 sequence is 14 residues long. The CDR3 DNA is TGTGCCAGCAGTTTCCGGACAGGGTATCAGCCCCAGCATTTT. Translated, it gives CASSFRTGYQPQHF.

This chain joins TRBV19 and TRBJ2-1, with D perhaps TRBD1 (5 bases). CDR3 length equals 13 residues. Germline V gene data show CDR1 as LNHDA and CDR2 as SQIVND (reference sequence). Trimming removed 6 bases from V and 3 bases from J, with 9 bases in between. The CDR3 reads CASRPRGYNEQFF. CDR3 nucleotides: TGTGCCAGTAGGCCAAGGGGCTACAATGAGCAGTTCTTC. The full variable domain, with the rest looked up from reference TRBV19 and TRBJ2-1, is DGGITQSPKYLFRKEGQNVTLSCEQNLNHDAMYWYRQDPGQGLRLIYYSQIVNDFQKGDIAEGYSVSREKKESFPLTVTSAQKNPTAFYLCASRPRGYNEQFFGPGTRLTVL.

The chain carries TRBV7-2 and TRBJ1-5, with a weak D call TRBD1 (5 bases). V lost 5 bases and J lost 0, with 11 bases in between. Germline V lookup: CDR1 SGHTA, CDR2 FQGNSA. The CDR3 contains 15 residues. The CDR3 region has the DNA TGTGCCAGCAGCCCGGGACTGTATAGCAATCAGCCCCAGCATTTT. Encoded protein: CASSPGLYSNQPQHF.

The V gene is TRBV14, the J gene TRBJ2-5, with TRBD2 matching 7 bases. The CDR3 runs to 14 residues. Germline assignment: CDR1 SGHDN and CDR2 FVKESK. J lost 7 bases, V lost 4 bases, and 9 bases had no gene match. The DNA for the CDR3 is TGTGCCAGCAGCCGGTGGACTAGTCTTGTGACCCAGTACTTC. This codes for CASSRWTSLVTQYF.

The gene calls are TRBV7-9 and TRBJ1-1, with D uncertain. V was cut by 5 bases and J by 0 bases, with 16 bases left in between. Germline CDR1 reads SEHNR; CDR2 reads FQNEAQ (reference sequence). CDR3 size: 16 residues. CDR3 DNA sequence: TGTGCCAGCAGCCCCTTGGGCAGGTCCTTGAACACTGAAGCTTTCTTT. This codes for CASSPLGRSLNTEAFF.